These 28 T cell receptor beta chains were all obtained from the same sample, sequenced in a study of blood T cell repertoires in COVID-19. The repertoire was sequenced with immunoSEQ multiplex PCR; TCRdb's copy has only in-frame clones and lacks some. The sample includes 400,000 or so clones, approximately 90% of them seen just once. The sequencing sample was made of peripheral blood. These receptors all stem from a woman aged 40 to 55 with COVID-19, enrolled during active disease.

CDR3: CASKGGWANTEAFF. The CDR3 DNA sequence: TGTGCCAGTAAAGGGGGCTGGGCGAACACTGAAGCTTTCTTT. This chain links TRBV19 with TRBJ1-1; 7 nucleotides match TRBD1. Germline V gene data show CDR1 as LNHDA and CDR2 as SQIVND (reference sequence). The CDR3 has 14 residues. V lost 7 bases to trimming and J lost 1 base; unmatched junction nucleotides: 6.

This clone occurred once. This chain joins TRBV27 and TRBJ1-5, with D possibly matching TRBD1 (6 bases). This CDR3 region has 15 residues. CDR1 is MNHEY, CDR2 SMNVEV, per germline (reference sequence). V was clipped by 3 bases and J by 2 bases, with 11 bases between them. Here the CDR3 reads CASSFHAGGNQPQHF. Written as DNA, the CDR3 is TGTGCCAGCAGTTTTCATGCAGGGGGCAATCAGCCCCAGCATTTT.

This clone occurred once. The chain employs TRBV25-1 and TRBJ1-3; D perhaps matches TRBD1 (5 bases). The V and J ends lost 3 bases and 8 bases respectively, with 14 bases between them. Germline loops: CDR1 MGHDK, CDR2 SYGVNS. The CDR3 consists of 14 residues. The CDR3 reads CASSEAGPGDTIYF. In DNA form, the CDR3 reads TGTGCCAGCAGTGAGGCGGGGCCAGGAGACACCATATATTTT. Variable domain in full (rest from reference TRBV25-1 and TRBJ1-3): EADIYQTPRYLVIGTGKKITLECSQTMGHDKMYWYQQDPGMELHLIHYSYGVNSTEKGDLSSESTVSRIRTEHFPLTLESARPSHTSQYLCASSEAGPGDTIYFGEGSWLTVV.

The chain has TRBV28 and TRBJ1-5, with D uncertain. Between the trimmed V and J ends, which lost 7 bases and 3 bases, there was a span of 7 bases. CDR1 and CDR2 (germline): MDHEN, SYDVKM. The CDR3 is 12 residues long. In DNA, the CDR3 is TGTGCCAGCACCGCGAACAATCAGCCCCAGCATTTT. This translates into CASTANNQPQHF.

This sequence joins TRBV7-2 and TRBJ1-5; D is undetermined. Per germline, CDR1 SGHTA and CDR2 FQGNSA. The CDR3 has 16 amino acids. Trimming removed 3 bases at V and 0 bases at J, with 12 bases between. CDR3 in DNA: TGTGCCAGCAGCTTCTACGGGTTGAATAGCAATCAGCCCCAGCATTTT. Its translation: CASSFYGLNSNQPQHF.

In its sample, this clone was seen once. The J gene is TRBJ1-2, the V gene TRBV18; TRBD1 matches at 8 bases. The CDR3 is 16 amino acids. V was pared by 3 bases and J by 3 bases, with 9 bases of the junction left unmatched. CDR1 and CDR2 from the germline V gene are KGHSH and LQKENI. The CDR3 DNA follows: TGTGCCAGCTCACCCAATCCGGGACAGGTGGACTATGGCTACACCTTC. It is translated as CASSPNPGQVDYGYTF.

This chain links TRBV6-1 with TRBJ2-5; TRBD1 agrees at 9 bases. The CDR3 consists of 16 residues. Germline CDR1 reads MNHNS; CDR2 reads SASEGT. The V segment lost 3 bases and the J segment 3 bases; nucleotides outside the gene matches: 8. CDR3 nucleotide sequence: TGTGCCAGCAGTGAGATACCCGGGACAGGGAAAGAGACCCAGTACTTC. Protein product: CASSEIPGTGKETQYF.

The rearrangement joins TRBV10-3 to TRBJ1-2; 7 bases agree with TRBD1. The CDR3 covers 12 residues. From germline, CDR1 is ENHRY and CDR2 SYGVKD. V lost 7 bases to trimming and J lost 6 bases; unmatched junction nucleotides: 5. The CDR3 loop is CAITRGLDGYTF. In DNA, the CDR3 is TGTGCCATCACTAGGGGGCTAGATGGCTACACCTTC.

The chain couples TRBV5-6 to TRBJ2-2; 7 positions agree with TRBD2. The germline gives CDR1 SGHDT, CDR2 YYEEEE. J gave up 3 bases and V 4 bases, and 6 bases lay outside the gene matches. This CDR3 spans 15 amino acids. The CDR3 DNA reads as TGTGCCAGCAGCCCGGGACTACCCTACACCGGGGAGCTGTTTTTT. Translation: CASSPGLPYTGELFF.

V usage is TRBV28 and J usage is TRBJ1-3, with a possible D match to TRBD1 (5 bases). CDR3 length equals 15 residues. V lost 6 bases and J lost 4, with 16 bases in between. CDR1 MDHEN and CDR2 SYDVKM come from the germline V gene. CDR3 protein: CASSDAGVSGNTIYF. CDR3 in DNA: TGTGCCAGCAGCGACGCGGGGGTAAGCGGAAACACCATATATTTT.

This clone was recorded a few times. V is TRBV6-5 and J is TRBJ1-2, with 7 bases that match TRBD1. The germline V gene has CDR1 MNHEY and CDR2 SVGAGI. V shed 6 bases, J shed 6 bases, and the junction held 13 bases outside the gene matches. The CDR3 is 15 residues long. CDR3 sequence: CASRVDQTGKNGYTF. CDR3 coding DNA: TGTGCCAGCAGGGTCGACCAGACAGGGAAGAATGGCTACACCTTC.

The V and J genes are TRBV6-5 and TRBJ2-1, with 8 bases lining up with TRBD2. Looked up from germline, CDR1 is MNHEY and CDR2 is SVGAGI. The CDR3 length is 15 residues. The V gene end was trimmed by 8 bases and the J gene end by 5 bases; junction bases not matched to a gene: 11. The CDR3 loop is CASQGILAGDNEQFF. CDR3 sequence (DNA): TGTGCCAGCCAGGGAATTCTAGCGGGCGACAATGAGCAGTTCTTC.

This clone was seen just once. The rearrangement links TRBV3-1 (or the pseudogene TRBV3-2) to TRBJ2-2; tentative D call: TRBD1 (5 bases). The CDR3 contains 17 residues. The germline CDR1 and CDR2 sequences are LGHDT and YNNKEL (reference sequence). The V end lost 2 bases, the J end lost 3 bases, and 16 bases lay between the germline ends. The DNA for the CDR3 is TGTGCCAGCAGCCAATTACTCAGGGTTCGGGACACCGGGGAGCTGTTTTTT. This sequence encodes CASSQLLRVRDTGELFF.

In its sample, this clone was seen a few times. The rearrangement joins TRBV5-1 to TRBJ1-5; the match to TRBD1 covers 8 bases. The ends lost 4 bases at V and 0 bases at J; junction bases unmatched: 12. This CDR3 has 18 residues. Germline assignment: CDR1 SGHRS and CDR2 YFSETQ. CDR3 protein: CASSLYPGTGPSNQPQHF. The CDR3 bases are TGCGCCAGCAGCCTCTACCCCGGGACAGGCCCTAGCAATCAGCCCCAGCATTTT.

The chain uses TRBV3-1 (or the pseudogene TRBV3-2) and TRBJ1-5, with D possibly being TRBD1 (6 bases). The CDR3 totals 15 residues. Germline CDR1 reads LGHDT; CDR2 reads YNNKEL (reference sequence). V lost 4 bases, J lost 1 base, and 11 bases lay in between. The CDR3 spells CASSRQGSSNQPQHF. DNA for the CDR3: TGTGCCAGCAGCCGGCAGGGGTCGAGCAATCAGCCCCAGCATTTT.

The chain is built from TRBV5-1 and TRBJ2-7, with D hard to call. V was shortened by 1 base and J by 2 bases, with 7 bases between the two germline ends. Germline CDR1 reads SGHRS; CDR2 reads YFSETQ. The CDR3 spans 13 residues. Written as DNA, the CDR3 is TGCGCCAGCAGCTTGCAACTAACCTACGAGCAGTACTTC. It translates to CASSLQLTYEQYF.

The genes are TRBV6-1 and TRBJ1-4; D is possibly TRBD1 (5 bases). CDR3 length equals 15 residues. CDR1 and CDR2 from the germline V gene are MNHNS and SASEGT. Trimming left V 1 base short and J 3 bases short, with 9 bases between. The CDR3: CASSEVGLANEKLFF. CDR3 nucleotides: TGTGCCAGCAGTGAAGTGGGGCTGGCTAATGAAAAACTGTTTTTT.

This sequence joins TRBV27 and TRBJ2-1, with 13 bases lining up with TRBD2. J was trimmed by 3 bases and V by 5 bases; bases with no gene match: 10. This CDR3 region has 18 residues. Germline V gene lookup returns CDR1 MNHEY and CDR2 SMNVEV (reference sequence). The CDR3 DNA follows: TGTGCCAGCAGTATTATTCGGACTAGCGGGAGTCTCTACAATGAGCAGTTCTTC. Amino acids: CASSIIRTSGSLYNEQFF.

The chain is built from TRBV30 and TRBJ1-5, with unresolved D. The length of the CDR3 is 15 residues. The germline V and J ends were trimmed by 2 bases and 8 bases, with 19 bases remaining between them. The germline V gene has CDR1 GTSNPN and CDR2 SVGIG (reference sequence). CDR3 protein: CAWSSGNSPVEPQHF. CDR3 nucleotides: TGTGCCTGGAGTTCCGGGAACAGCCCTGTGGAGCCCCAGCATTTT.

As to this clone: Germline and junction disagree at one end, which may indicate a read error. The chain joins TRBV7-7 to TRBJ2-7, with 7 positions matching TRBD1. CDR1 and CDR2 (germline): SSHAT, FNYEAQ (reference sequence). The CDR3 has 15 residues. The CDR3 sequence: CASSLGAGGSYEQYF. The CDR3 DNA sequence: TGTGCTAGCAGCTTAGGGGCAGGGGGCTCCTACGAGCAGTACTTC. The full variable domain, rest sourced from reference TRBV7-7 and TRBJ2-7, is GAGVSQSPRYKVTKRGQDVTLRCDPISSHATLYWYQQALGQGPEFLTYFNYEAQPDKSGLPSDRFSAERPEGSISTLTIQRTEQRDSAMYRCASSLGAGGSYEQYFGPGTRLTVT.

This chain joins TRBV7-9 and TRBJ1-3, with D possibly matching TRBD1 (5 bases). The V end was cut by 2 bases, the J end by 0 bases, with 14 bases between. The length of the CDR3 is 17 residues. Germline CDR1 reads SEHNR; CDR2 reads FQNEAQ (reference sequence). The CDR3 nucleotides read TGTGCCAGCAGCTTACAGGGCCCGACGAGCTCTGGAAACACCATATATTTT. This translates into CASSLQGPTSSGNTIYF.

DNA of the CDR3: TGTGCCAGCAGCTCAGGGATTAAACATCAGCCCCAGCATTTT. Its protein is CASSSGIKHQPQHF. The rearrangement joins TRBV7-8 to TRBJ1-5; possibly TRBD1 for D (5 bases). The CDR3 has 14 amino acids. V lost 4 bases, J lost 5 bases, and 12 bases lay in between. Germline assignment: CDR1 SGHVS and CDR2 FQNEAQ. The complete variable domain, with remaining parts taken from reference TRBV7-8 and TRBJ1-5, reads GAGVSQSPRYKVAKRGQDVALRCDPISGHVSLFWYQQALGQGPEFLTYFQNEAQLDKSGLPSDRFFAERPEGSVSTLKIQRTQQEDSAVYLCASSSGIKHQPQHFGDGTRLSIL.

This clone has a single count. This chain joins TRBV19 and TRBJ2-2, with D tentatively TRBD1 (6 bases). The CDR3 runs to 16 residues. Looked up from germline, CDR1 is LNHDA and CDR2 is SQIVND (reference sequence). V lost 7 bases and J lost 4, with 19 bases in between. CDR3 DNA sequence: TGTGCCAGTACCCAGGGGTCACAGCGATCCACCGGGGAGCTGTTTTTT. Residues: CASTQGSQRSTGELFF.

This rearrangement joins TRBV2 to TRBJ1-2, with D possibly matching TRBD1 (6 bases). Germline CDR1 and CDR2: SNHLY and FYNNEI. The CDR3 covers 14 residues. The ends were cut back, 5 bases at V and 6 bases at J, with 16 bases in the middle. The CDR3 DNA is TGTGCCAGCAGTAGGCCAGGGGATCGGCATGGCTACACCTTC. Translated: CASSRPGDRHGYTF.

The chain employs TRBV28 and TRBJ1-2; 9 positions agree with TRBD1. Germline V gene sequence: CDR1 MDHEN, CDR2 SYDVKM. V lost 6 bases, J lost 4 bases, and 9 bases stayed unmatched. The CDR3 runs 15 residues. This CDR3 is CASSLPGQGGYGYTF. The CDR3, as DNA: TGTGCCAGCAGCCTCCCGGGACAGGGTGGCTATGGCTACACCTTC.

The CDR3 DNA follows: TGTGCCAGCAGCTTGGGGGCGGGACAGGGGGGAGATACGCAGTATTTT. It yields the protein CASSLGAGQGGDTQYF. The chain recombines TRBV5-4 with TRBJ2-3, with 11 positions matching TRBD1. V gave up 0 bases and J gave up 5 bases; unmatched junction bases: 5. Germline assignment: CDR1 SGHNT and CDR2 YYREEE (reference sequence). The CDR3 loop spans 16 amino acids.

This clone came up a few times. This sequence joins TRBV3-1 (or the pseudogene TRBV3-2) and TRBJ1-2; D is undetermined. Germline values: CDR1 LGHDT, CDR2 YNNKEL (reference sequence). CDR3 size: 17 residues. Trimming removed 4 bases from V and 4 bases from J, with 22 bases in between. CDR3 bases: TGTGCCAGCAGCCTTCCAACCAACCGCCCCGAGGTCTATGGCTACACCTTC. Its protein product is CASSLPTNRPEVYGYTF.

V gene TRBV5-1 combines with J gene TRBJ1-2, with D possibly matching TRBD1 (6 bases). V gave up 4 bases and J gave up 6 bases, with 16 bases separating them. This CDR3 comprises 14 residues. From germline, CDR1 is SGHRS and CDR2 YFSETQ. The CDR3 nucleotides are TGCGCCAGCAGCATCCGGCAGGGGATGGATGGCTACACCTTC. It codes for CASSIRQGMDGYTF.